This TCR beta chain derives from a study of shared clonotypes between healthy human individuals. Study-wide context: Each donor's CD8 memory used one plate, CD8 naive two, each CD4 subset three.

V was clipped by 8 bases and J by 5 bases, with 12 bases between them. CDR3 length equals 12 residues. CDR1 is MDHEN and CDR2 is SYDVKM in the germline V gene. Profiled with immunoSEQ multiplex PCR; TCRdb holds only in-frame clones, not every one. The sample holds fewer than 2.5 million clones, over 85% seen once. This clone has a handful of counts. Its specificity is not known. The study, taken as a whole, reports: In a few donors, about 5% of naive CD4 clonotypes appeared in common.

The sequenced sample was naive CD4+ T cells from PBMCs. Subset noted: CD45RA+ positively selected. The TCR sequence derives from a man aged 18-30 years in good health. Some clones in this sample may be carry-over from other donors' samples. V and J are TRBV28 and TRBJ1-1; D possibly corresponds to TRBD1 (5 bases). CDR3 nucleotide sequence: TGTGCCAGCGCAGGGAGGGGAACTGAAGCTTTCTTT. This codes for CASAGRGTEAFF.